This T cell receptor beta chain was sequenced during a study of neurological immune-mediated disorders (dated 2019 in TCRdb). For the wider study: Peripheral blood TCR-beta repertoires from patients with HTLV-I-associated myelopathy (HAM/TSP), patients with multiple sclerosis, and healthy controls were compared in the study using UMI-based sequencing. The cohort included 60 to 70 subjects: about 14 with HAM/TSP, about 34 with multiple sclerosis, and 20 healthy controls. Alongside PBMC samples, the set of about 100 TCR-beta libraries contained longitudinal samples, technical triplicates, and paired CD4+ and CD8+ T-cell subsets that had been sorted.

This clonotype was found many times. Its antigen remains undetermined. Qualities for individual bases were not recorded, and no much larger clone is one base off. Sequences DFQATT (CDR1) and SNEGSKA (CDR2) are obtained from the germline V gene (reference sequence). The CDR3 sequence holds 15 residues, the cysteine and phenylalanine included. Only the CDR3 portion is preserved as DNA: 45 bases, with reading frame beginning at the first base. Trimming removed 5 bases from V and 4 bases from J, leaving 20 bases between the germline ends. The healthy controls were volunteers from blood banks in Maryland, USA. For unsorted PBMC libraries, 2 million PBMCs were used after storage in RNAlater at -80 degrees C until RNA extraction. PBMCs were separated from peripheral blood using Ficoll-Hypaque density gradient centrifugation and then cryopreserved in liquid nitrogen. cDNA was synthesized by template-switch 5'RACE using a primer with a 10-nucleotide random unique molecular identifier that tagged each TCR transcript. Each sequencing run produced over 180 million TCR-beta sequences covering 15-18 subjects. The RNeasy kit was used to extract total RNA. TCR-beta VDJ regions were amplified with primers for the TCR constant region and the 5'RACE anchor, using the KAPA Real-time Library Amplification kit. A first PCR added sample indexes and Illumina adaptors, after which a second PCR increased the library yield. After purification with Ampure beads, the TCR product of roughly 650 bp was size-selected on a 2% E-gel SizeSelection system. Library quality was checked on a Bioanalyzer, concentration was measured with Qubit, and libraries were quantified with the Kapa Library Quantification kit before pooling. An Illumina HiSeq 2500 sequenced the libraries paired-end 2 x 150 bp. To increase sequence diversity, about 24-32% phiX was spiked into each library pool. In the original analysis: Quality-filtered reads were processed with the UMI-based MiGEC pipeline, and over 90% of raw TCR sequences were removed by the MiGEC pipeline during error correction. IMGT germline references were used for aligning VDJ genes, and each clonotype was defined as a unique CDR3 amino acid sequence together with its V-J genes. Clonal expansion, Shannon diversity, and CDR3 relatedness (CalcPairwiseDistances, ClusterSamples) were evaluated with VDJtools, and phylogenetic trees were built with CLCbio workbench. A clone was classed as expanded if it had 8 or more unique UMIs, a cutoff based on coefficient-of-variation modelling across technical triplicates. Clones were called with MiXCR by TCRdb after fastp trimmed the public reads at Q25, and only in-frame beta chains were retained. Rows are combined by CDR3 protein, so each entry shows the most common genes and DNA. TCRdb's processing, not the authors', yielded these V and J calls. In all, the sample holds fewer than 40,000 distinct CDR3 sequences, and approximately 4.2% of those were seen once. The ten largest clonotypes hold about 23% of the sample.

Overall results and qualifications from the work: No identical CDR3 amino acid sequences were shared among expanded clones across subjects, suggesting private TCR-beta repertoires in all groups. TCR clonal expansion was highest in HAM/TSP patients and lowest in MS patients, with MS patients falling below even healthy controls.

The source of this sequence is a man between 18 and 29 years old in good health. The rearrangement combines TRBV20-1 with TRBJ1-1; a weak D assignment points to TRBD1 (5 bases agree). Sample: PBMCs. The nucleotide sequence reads TGCAGTGCTGCGCAGGGAAAGGGCGGGGGCACTGAAGCTTTCTTT. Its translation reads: CSAAQGKGGGTEAFF.